Following are 30 T cell receptor beta chains from one sample sequenced in a study of blood T cell repertoires in COVID-19. The repertoire was sequenced with immunoSEQ multiplex PCR; TCRdb's copy has only in-frame clones and lacks some. This table holds about 300,000 clones, 85% found once. The sample comprised PBMCs or T cells enriched from blood (not recorded which). These receptors were collected from a woman aged 50 to 65 who had recovered from COVID-19.

This rearrangement joins TRBV7-9 to TRBJ1-4; 7 bases map to TRBD1. With V trimmed by 10 bases and J by 2 bases, 16 bases remained unmatched. The germline V gene encodes CDR1 SEHNR and CDR2 FQNEAQ (reference sequence). The CDR3 is 17 amino acids. The CDR3 sequence: CATELLAGGTTNEKLFF. CDR3 nucleotides: TGTGCCACCGAACTTTTGGCAGGGGGGACGACTAATGAAAAACTGTTTTTT.

The chain carries TRBV19 and TRBJ2-7; D unresolved. CDR3 length: 14 residues. The ends were cut back, 3 bases at V and 0 bases at J, with 9 bases in the middle. The V gene's germline CDR1 is LNHDA and CDR2 SQIVND (reference sequence). CDR3 DNA sequence: TGTGCCAGTAGTATCACTATTAACTCCTACGAGCAGTACTTC. Amino acids: CASSITINSYEQYF.

The rearrangement joins TRBV30 to TRBJ1-2, with 10 bases fitting TRBD1. Germline V gene data show CDR1 as GTSNPN and CDR2 as SVGIG (reference sequence). The CDR3 contains 13 residues. Germline trimming cut 5 bases from V and 3 bases from J; bases unmatched to any gene: 3. The DNA of the CDR3 is TGTGCCTGGCGGACAGGGGGTGACTATGGCTACACCTTC. Protein sequence: CAWRTGGDYGYTF.

The chain couples TRBV28 to TRBJ2-7; perhaps TRBD2 as D (7 bases). Per the germline V gene, CDR1 is MDHEN and CDR2 is SYDVKM. This CDR3 is built from 14 residues. V was clipped by 6 bases and J by 3 bases, with 15 bases between them. In DNA form, the CDR3 reads TGTGCCAGCAGAATAGGGGGGGAACGCTACGAGCAGTACTTC. Translating gives CASRIGGERYEQYF.

The chain employs TRBV7-2 and TRBJ2-1; 9 bases are shared with TRBD2. Germline V lookup: CDR1 SGHTA, CDR2 FQGNSA. The length of the CDR3 is 15 residues. Trimming removed 3 bases from V and 5 bases from J; junction bases left unmatched: 5. CDR3 protein: CASSFGLANNNEQFF. CDR3 nucleotides: TGTGCCAGCAGCTTCGGACTAGCGAACAACAATGAGCAGTTCTTC.

This clone was seen a handful of times. The gene calls are TRBV6-1 and TRBJ1-5, with TRBD1 matching 8 bases. The V gene end was trimmed by 3 bases and the J gene end by 4 bases; junction bases not matched to a gene: 8. This CDR3 comprises 16 residues. In germline, CDR1 is MNHNS, CDR2 SASEGT. In DNA form, the CDR3 reads TGTGCCAGCAGTGACTTCGGACAGGGAACTAATCAGCCCCAGCATTTT. It specifies CASSDFGQGTNQPQHF.

The sample holds a few counts of this clone. The chain employs TRBV11-2 and TRBJ2-1, with 8 bases matching TRBD2. Germline CDR1 SGHAT, CDR2 FQNNGV. This CDR3 comprises 15 residues. After removal of 2 bases from V and 5 bases from J, the junction contained 5 bases not matched to a gene. CDR3 sequence reads: CASSLFSGANNEQFF. CDR3 nucleotide sequence: TGTGCCAGCAGCTTATTTAGCGGGGCCAACAATGAGCAGTTCTTC.

The V and J genes are TRBV5-6 and TRBJ2-7, with 10 bases fitting TRBD2. The V and J ends lost 4 bases and 1 base, in that order; junction bases with no gene match: 8. This CDR3 has 16 amino acids. Per the germline V gene, CDR1 is SGHDT and CDR2 is YYEEEE. The CDR3 nucleotides are TGTGCCAGCAGCCCCCCGACTAGCGGGCTTTCCTACGAGCAGTACTTC. Its translation: CASSPPTSGLSYEQYF.

This clone appeared once. This sequence joins TRBV12-3 or TRBV12-4 and TRBJ2-1; TRBD1 aligns across 7 bases. J lost 7 bases, V lost 6 bases, and 3 bases had no gene match. CDR3 length: 12 amino acids. CDR3 coding DNA: TGTGCCAGCAGCTCACAGGGGAATGAGCAGTTCTTC. Encoded protein: CASSSQGNEQFF.

The chain uses TRBV7-8 and TRBJ2-3; 8 nucleotides line up with TRBD2. Trimming took 5 bases from V and 6 from J; bases not matched to a gene: 10. This CDR3 contains 15 residues. Germline V gene lookup returns CDR1 SGHVS and CDR2 FQNEAQ. For the CDR3, the DNA is TGTGCCAGCAGCCACACCGGGACTAGAGCTGATACGCAGTATTTT. Amino acids: CASSHTGTRADTQYF.

J is TRBJ2-7 and V is TRBV7-9; a weak D match, TRBD2 (6 bases). V lost 4 bases and J lost 3, with 19 bases in between. Germline CDR1 and CDR2: SEHNR and FQNEAQ (reference sequence). The length of the CDR3 is 16 residues. In DNA form, the CDR3 reads TGTGCCAGCAGCTCTGGGGGGAGAGGGCAGTACTACGAGCAGTACTTC. It specifies CASSSGGRGQYYEQYF. Full variable domain (remainder filled in from reference TRBV7-9 and TRBJ2-7): DTGVSQNPRHKITKRGQNVTFRCDPISEHNRLYWYRQTLGQGPEFLTYFQNEAQLEKSRLLSDRFSAERPKGSFSTLEIQRTEQGDSAMYLCASSSGGRGQYYEQYFGPGTRLTVT.

The CDR3 DNA sequence: TGCGCCAGCAGCTTGGCCCAGGTATCTGATTCACCCCTCCACTTT. Translation: CASSLAQVSDSPLHF. The rearrangement joins TRBV5-1 to TRBJ1-6, with D hard to call. The CDR3 runs 15 residues. From germline, CDR1 is SGHRS and CDR2 YFSETQ. With 0 bases removed from V and 8 bases from J, the gap between germline ends came to 12 bases.

This clone was counted a few times. The chain has TRBV7-2 and TRBJ1-1, with unresolved D. The V gene lost 4 bases and the J gene lost 11 bases, with 14 bases spanning the gap. Germline V gives CDR1 SGHTA, CDR2 FQGNSA. The CDR3 sequence is 12 residues long. The DNA of the CDR3 is TGTGCCAGCAGCTCCCCCGAACTGTTTGCTTTCTTT. It translates to CASSSPELFAFF.

V and J are TRBV7-9 and TRBJ1-1, with D possibly matching TRBD1 (6 bases). The CDR3 loop spans 13 amino acids. Between the trimmed V and J ends, which lost 3 bases and 7 bases, there was a span of 12 bases. Per germline, CDR1 SEHNR and CDR2 FQNEAQ (reference sequence). DNA of the CDR3: TGTGCCAGCAGCTTGGGCCAGGGGCTTGAAGCTTTCTTT. Translated: CASSLGQGLEAFF.

This clone was counted a few times. The rearrangement uses TRBV7-6 and TRBJ2-7; the match to TRBD2 covers 10 bases. CDR1 is SGHVS and CDR2 is FNYEAQ in the germline V gene. The ends lost 5 bases at V and 6 bases at J; junction bases unmatched: 7. The CDR3 has 14 residues. This CDR3 is CASSPGVAGGEQYF. In DNA form, the CDR3 reads TGTGCCAGCAGCCCCGGGGTAGCGGGGGGCGAGCAGTACTTC.

This clone was observed a single time. This chain's CDR3 is CASSLRGGTYEQYF. CDR3 sequence (DNA): TGTGCCAGCAGCTTACGGGGGGGAACCTACGAGCAGTACTTC. The genes are TRBV7-3 and TRBJ2-7; 8 bases align to TRBD2. With V trimmed by 2 bases and J by 2 bases, 2 bases remained unmatched. The germline V gene has CDR1 SGHTA and CDR2 FQGTGA. This CDR3 region has 14 residues.

The chain is built from TRBV7-9 and TRBJ1-4, with D maybe TRBD1 (6 bases). V was trimmed by 3 bases and J by 5 bases, leaving 19 bases between them. Germline assignment: CDR1 SEHNR and CDR2 FQNEAQ (reference sequence). The CDR3 runs 17 residues. DNA of the CDR3: TGTGCCAGCAGCTTCTTAGGCAGGGGAGCCGAAAATGAAAAACTGTTTTTT. Translation gives CASSFLGRGAENEKLFF.

The chain has TRBV19 and TRBJ2-7, with 7 bases matching TRBD1. Trimming at V came to 6 bases and at J to 1 base, leaving 9 bases not matched to a gene. The V gene's germline CDR1 is LNHDA and CDR2 SQIVND (reference sequence). The CDR3 spans 15 residues. CDR3 bases: TGTGCCAGTAGCCCTACAGGGGTCCGTTCCTACGAGCAGTACTTC. Translation gives CASSPTGVRSYEQYF.

The chain is built from TRBV30 and TRBJ1-5; D not resolved. This CDR3 spans 17 amino acids. Trimming removed 0 bases at V and 6 bases at J, with 21 bases between. Germline V CDR1 and CDR2: GTSNPN, SVGIG (reference sequence). Written as DNA, the CDR3 is TGTGCCTGGAGTGTACGGGGATTGGTCTTGACGAGTCAGCCCCAGCATTTT. It specifies CAWSVRGLVLTSQPQHF.

V is TRBV2 and J is TRBJ1-5; no definite D call. Trimming took 1 base from V and 6 from J, leaving 10 bases between them. In germline, CDR1 is SNHLY, CDR2 FYNNEI. There are 14 residues in the CDR3. CDR3 region: CASSEERISQPQHF. The CDR3 DNA reads TGTGCCAGCAGTGAAGAGAGGATTAGTCAGCCCCAGCATTTT. The variable domain in full, completed from reference TRBV2 and TRBJ1-5, reads EPEVTQTPSHQVTQMGQEVILRCVPISNHLYFYWYRQILGQKVEFLVSFYNNEISEKSEIFDDQFSVERPDGSNFTLKIRSTKLEDSAMYFCASSEERISQPQHFGDGTRLSIL.

The chain combines TRBV4-1 with TRBJ1-5; TRBD1 aligns across 7 bases. The CDR3 is 18 amino acids. With 2 bases clipped from V and 0 bases from J, the junction kept 10 bases outside the gene matches. From germline, CDR1 is MGHRA and CDR2 YSYEKL. The CDR3 region is CASSQYSVTGYSNQPQHF. CDR3 sequence (DNA): TGCGCCAGCAGCCAATATTCCGTGACAGGGTATAGCAATCAGCCCCAGCATTTT.

The genes are TRBV5-5 and TRBJ2-2; D is perhaps TRBD2 (5 bases). From germline, CDR1 is SGHKS and CDR2 YYEKEE (reference sequence). Trimming took off 3 bases at V and 4 bases at J, with 10 bases between the two ends. There are 14 residues in the CDR3. This CDR3 reads CASSSGKATGELFF. In DNA form, the CDR3 reads TGTGCCAGCAGCTCGGGGAAGGCCACCGGGGAGCTGTTTTTT.

Points on this clone: Other DNA sequences in the sample encode the same CDR3. This chain links TRBV5-1 with TRBJ1-1; D might be TRBD1 (6 bases). With 0 bases removed from V and 1 base from J, the gap between germline ends came to 10 bases. Germline V lookup: CDR1 SGHRS, CDR2 YFSETQ. The CDR3 spans 15 residues. The CDR3 DNA follows: TGCGCCAGCAGCTTGGACGGCAGGGGGAACACTGAAGCTTTCTTT. Its translation is CASSLDGRGNTEAFF.

V gene TRBV28 combines with J gene TRBJ2-3; TRBD2 is a possible D gene (5 bases). Per germline, CDR1 MDHEN and CDR2 SYDVKM. There are 16 residues in the CDR3. The V and J ends lost 4 bases and 0 bases respectively, with 14 bases between them. The CDR3 DNA reads as TGTGCCAGCAGTTCAAGCCTAGCAGAGAGCACAGATACGCAGTATTTT. Protein sequence: CASSSSLAESTDTQYF.

This clone was counted a few times. This CDR3 is CASSIDRGGYTF. The CDR3 DNA reads as TGTGCCAGCAGTATCGACAGGGGTGGCTACACCTTC. This chain uses TRBV28 with TRBJ1-2, with 8 bases matching TRBD1. The ends lost 5 bases at V and 7 bases at J; junction bases unmatched: 3. The CDR3 is 12 amino acids. CDR1 and CDR2 from the germline V gene are MDHEN and SYDVKM.

The genes are TRBV5-1 and TRBJ2-3, with D perhaps TRBD1 (6 bases). The germline V gene has CDR1 SGHRS and CDR2 YFSETQ. CDR3 size: 16 residues. V was cut by 0 bases and J by 1 base, with 12 bases left in between. The CDR3 nucleotides read TGCGCCAGCAGCTTGGTGACAGGCCGTGGCACAGATACGCAGTATTTT. Amino acids: CASSLVTGRGTDTQYF.

The chain recombines TRBV4-1 with TRBJ2-1; maybe TRBD2 (5 bases). V lost 3 bases, J lost 7 bases, and 10 bases lay in between. The CDR3 runs 13 residues. Germline CDR1 reads MGHRA; CDR2 reads YSYEKL. CDR3 amino acids: CASSHVSGNEQFF. The CDR3 DNA follows: TGCGCCAGCAGCCACGTATCGGGAAATGAGCAGTTCTTC.

The genes are TRBV7-9 and TRBJ1-6, with 9 positions matching TRBD1. Germline V gene data show CDR1 as SEHNR and CDR2 as FQNEAQ (reference sequence). The CDR3 contains 16 residues. The J segment lost 7 bases and the V segment lost 1 base, leaving 5 bases of the junction unmatched. This chain's CDR3 is CASSLVLTGGNSPLHF. The CDR3 DNA reads TGTGCCAGCAGCTTAGTGCTGACAGGGGGGAATTCACCCCTCCACTTT.

This clone was counted between two and nine times. The chain links TRBV7-9 to TRBJ1-4; TRBD1 is a possible D gene (5 bases). CDR3 length: 14 residues. Germline CDR1 and CDR2: SEHNR and FQNEAQ (reference sequence). V was trimmed by 5 bases and J by 4 bases, leaving 11 bases between them. The CDR3 spells CASSPGRGNEKLFF. Here the CDR3 DNA reads TGTGCCAGCAGCCCAGGGAGGGGTAATGAAAAACTGTTTTTT. The variable domain in full, completed from reference TRBV7-9 and TRBJ1-4, reads DTGVSQNPRHKITKRGQNVTFRCDPISEHNRLYWYRQTLGQGPEFLTYFQNEAQLEKSRLLSDRFSAERPKGSFSTLEIQRTEQGDSAMYLCASSPGRGNEKLFFGSGTQLSVL.

The chain has TRBV3-1 (or the pseudogene TRBV3-2) and TRBJ1-2; perhaps TRBD1 as D (5 bases). Per the germline V gene, CDR1 is LGHDT and CDR2 is YNNKEL (reference sequence). The V gene lost 1 base and the J gene lost 7 bases, with 10 bases spanning the gap. CDR3 length: 13 amino acids. Written as DNA, the CDR3 is TGTGCCAGCAGCCAAGCGAGGGGAGGTGGCTACACCTTC. It translates to CASSQARGGGYTF.